This T cell receptor beta chain is from a study of cytomegalovirus exposure and HLA in healthy donors. Healthy people donating bone marrow made up the donors. General study points: Information on immune exposure was restricted to one variable (CMV serostatus).

Amplification used 60 Vbeta primers and 13 Jbeta primers. TCRdb's copy holds only in-frame clones and misses some; the assay was immunoSEQ multiplex PCR. Recorded for this sample: 40,000 or so clones. As concerns this clone: Antigen specificity is unknown.

The V gene end was trimmed by 4 bases and the J gene end by 3 bases; junction bases not matched to a gene: 4. The CDR3 spans 14 residues. Germline-derived CDR1 and CDR2 are SGHRS and YFSETQ. Material: PBMCs. This receptor was obtained from a woman aged 25 to 39 in good health and CMV-seropositive. This chain connects TRBV5-1 to TRBJ1-1; 9 nucleotides align to TRBD1. The CDR3 region has the DNA TGCGCCAGCAGCGTGGACAGGGGTCACACTGAAGCTTTCTTT. It specifies CASSVDRGHTEAFF. Complete variable domain (other parts from reference TRBV5-1 and TRBJ1-1): KAGVTQTPRYLIKTRGQQVTLSCSPISGHRSVSWYQQTPGQGLQFLFEYFSETQRNKGNFPGRFSGRQFSNSRSEMNVSTLELGDSALYLCASSVDRGHTEAFFGQGTRLTVV.